This TCR beta chain was identified in a study of CD8+CD57+ T cells in acquired aplastic anemia (dated by TCRdb to 2017 to 2018). General notes on the study: A mean of about 3.2 ug of DNA, ranging from about 0.2 to 27.4 ug, was extracted from sorted CD4+ and CD8+ cells. An average of about 10 million reads for CD4+ cells and 11 million or so reads for CD8+ cells was obtained from healthy donor samples.

TCR repertoires of sorted CD4+ and CD8+ blood T cells from severe aplastic anemia patients and healthy subjects were deep-sequenced in the study. Ficoll-Paque density gradient centrifugation was used to isolate peripheral blood mononuclear cells. Before DNA was extracted, CD4+ and CD8+ T cells were sorted using either FACS or magnetic beads. As encoded in the germline V gene (reference sequence), CDR1 is SGHAT while CDR2 is FQDESV. Reading from cysteine to phenylalanine, the CDR3 counts 14 amino acids. The sequence is cut down to CDR3 DNA, 42 bases in frame from base 1. Trimming at the junction amounts to 6 bases on V and 4 bases on J, and the germline ends lie 12 bases apart. Overall study results and their limits: Approximately 31 CD8+ CDR3 sequences were found in both patients and controls but appeared to be highly expressed in patients and within the immunodominant clones of the patients. Patients and healthy controls showed no significant difference in CD8+ Simpson's diversity (P=0.060).

Ten or more counts support this clonotype. What antigen it recognizes has not been identified. No much larger clonotype is one base removed from it; base qualities were not supplied. Genomic DNA was used as template for profiling of TCR beta VDJ combinations and CDR3 sequences. TCR repertoire sequencing was run on an Illumina HiSeq 2000. In the paper's pipeline: Repertoire assessment relied on Simpson's diversity index, CDR3 size and DJ length profiles, and TRBV/TRBJ rearrangement plots. The immunodominant clone was defined as the most abundant DNA sequence in deep sequencing data. CDR3 amino acid sequences were checked for sharing between subjects and were compared against published repertoires and the VDJdb database. TCRdb trimmed the raw reads at Q25, called clones with MiXCR and kept productive beta chains. Here each entry gathers all rows of one CDR3 protein and keeps the most common genes and DNA. It is TCRdb's table, rather than the study itself, that gives the V and J calls and clone size. Recorded for this sample are about 68,000 distinct CDR3 sequences; 45% to 60% of them occurred a single time. The top ten constitute about 8.9% of the sample.

The chain is encoded by TRBV11-1 joined to TRBJ2-2; possibly the D gene is TRBD1, per 6 matching bases. Sequencing was done on a sample of sorted CD4+, CD8+, or CD8+CD57+ T cells (not recorded which) from PBMCs. This sequence originates from a human donor in good health, serving as a control. CDR3 region: CASRIQGTTGELFF. The DNA sequence follows: TGTGCCAGCAGGATCCAGGGGACCACCGGGGAGCTGTTTTTT. With all but the CDR3 taken from the reference TRBV11-1 and TRBJ2-2 genes, the full variable domain is: EAEVAQSPRYKITEKSQAVAFWCDPISGHATLYWYRQILGQGPELLVQFQDESVVDDSQLPKDRFSAERLKGVDSTLKIQPAELGDSAMYLCASRIQGTTGELFFGEGSRLTVL.